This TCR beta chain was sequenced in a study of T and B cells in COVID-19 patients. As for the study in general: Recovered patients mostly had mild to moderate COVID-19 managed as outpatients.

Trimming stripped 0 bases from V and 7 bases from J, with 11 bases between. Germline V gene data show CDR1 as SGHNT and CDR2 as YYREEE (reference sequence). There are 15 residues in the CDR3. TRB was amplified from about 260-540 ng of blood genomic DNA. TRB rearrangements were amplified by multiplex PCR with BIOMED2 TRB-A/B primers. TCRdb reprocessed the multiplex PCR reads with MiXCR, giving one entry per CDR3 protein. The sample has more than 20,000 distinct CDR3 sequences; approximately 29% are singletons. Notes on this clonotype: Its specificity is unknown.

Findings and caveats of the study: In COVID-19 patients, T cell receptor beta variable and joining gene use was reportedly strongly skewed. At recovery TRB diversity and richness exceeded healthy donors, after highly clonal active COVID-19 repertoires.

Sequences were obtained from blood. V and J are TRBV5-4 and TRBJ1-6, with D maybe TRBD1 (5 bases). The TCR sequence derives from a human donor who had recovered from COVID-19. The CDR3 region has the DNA TGTGCCAGCAGCTTGGAGGCCAGGGTAAATTCACCCCTCCACTTT. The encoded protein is CASSLEARVNSPLHF. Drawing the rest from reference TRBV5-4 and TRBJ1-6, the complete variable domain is ETGVTQSPTHLIKTRGQQVTLRCSSQSGHNTVSWYQQALGQGPQFIFQYYREEENGRGNFPPRFSGLQFPNYSSELNVNALELDDSALYLCASSLEARVNSPLHFGNGTRLTVT.